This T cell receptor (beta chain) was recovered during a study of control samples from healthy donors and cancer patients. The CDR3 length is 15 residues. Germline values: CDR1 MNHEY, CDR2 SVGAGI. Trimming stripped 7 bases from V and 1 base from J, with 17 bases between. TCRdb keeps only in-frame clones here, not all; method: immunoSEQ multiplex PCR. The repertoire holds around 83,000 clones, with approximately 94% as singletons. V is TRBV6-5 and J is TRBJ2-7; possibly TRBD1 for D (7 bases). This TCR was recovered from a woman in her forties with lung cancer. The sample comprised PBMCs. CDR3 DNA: TGTGCCAGCACCTCAGGCGGGACAGAGTCCTACGAGCAGTACTTC. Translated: CASTSGGTESYEQYF.